The 2 T cell receptor beta chains below all came from one sample that was sequenced in a study of shared clonotypes between healthy human individuals. CD45RO-negative CD8 cells positively selected for CCR7 made up the naive population, which excluded terminally differentiated effector memory CD45RA+ cells. This table comes from immunoSEQ multiplex PCR, and its TCRdb copy is limited to in-frame clones, with some not included. The sample contains roughly 2 million clones, about 95% of which appear only once. Sequencing input: naive CD8+ T cells sorted from blood. These receptors all come from a man younger than 35 in good health.

The chain has TRBV5-4 and TRBJ2-7, with no clear D. With 2 bases removed from V and 4 bases from J, the gap between germline ends came to 4 bases. The CDR3 totals 11 residues. Germline CDR1 SGHNT, CDR2 YYREEE (reference sequence). Written as DNA, the CDR3 is TGTGCCAGCAGCTTCCAATACGAGCAGTACTTC. It specifies CASSFQYEQYF.

The chain uses TRBV6-6 and TRBJ2-1; 7 nucleotides match TRBD2. This CDR3 contains 16 residues. Trimming at V came to 2 bases and at J to 6 bases, leaving 10 bases not matched to a gene. Per the germline V gene, CDR1 is MNHNY and CDR2 is SVGAGI (reference sequence). The CDR3, as DNA: TGTGCCAGCAGTTACGCCGGAGGGGAGGGGTCCAATGAGCAGTTCTTC. Translated, it gives CASSYAGGEGSNEQFF.